Below, 20 T cell receptor beta chains from the same sample are listed, as sequenced in a study of blood T cell repertoires in COVID-19 (dated by TCRdb to the early 2020s). The library relied on the immunoSEQ multiplex PCR assay. TCRdb's version of the immuneACCESS table is confined to in-frame rearrangements and falls short of the full clone set. An unresolved V gene accounts for under half of the shortfall where checked; the remainder is of unknown origin. The sample yields roughly 250,000 clones; around nine tenths were counted once. Under 2.5% of the sample lies in the top ten. Sample: PBMCs or T cells enriched from blood (not recorded which). Every receptor here comes from a woman younger than 35 who had recovered from COVID-19.

The chain uses TRBV10-3 and TRBJ2-7; maybe TRBD1 (6 bases). CDR1 and CDR2 (germline): ENHRY, SYGVKD. The CDR3 contains 16 residues. V shed 4 bases and J shed 1 base, with 17 bases lying between them. The CDR3 bases are TGTGCCATCAGTGGTAGGCAGGGGTCAACTTCCTACGAGCAGTACTTC. This translates into CAISGRQGSTSYEQYF.

This sequence joins TRBV12-3 or TRBV12-4 and TRBJ1-1; 7 bases are a match to TRBD1. V lost 9 bases to trimming and J lost 0 bases; unmatched junction nucleotides: 4. The CDR3 runs 13 residues. CDR3 protein: CASHRGMNTEAFF. DNA of the CDR3: TGTGCCAGTCACAGGGGCATGAACACTGAAGCTTTCTTT.

The chain combines TRBV3-1 (or the pseudogene TRBV3-2) with TRBJ2-2; no reliable D call. The CDR3 has 14 residues. Deletions cut 3 bases from V and 3 bases from J, with 8 bases between. The germline V gene encodes CDR1 LGHDT and CDR2 YNNKEL (reference sequence). The CDR3 loop reads CASSHLVDTGELFF. CDR3 nucleotides: TGTGCCAGCAGCCACCTCGTAGACACCGGGGAGCTGTTTTTT.

The chain recombines TRBV28 with TRBJ2-2, with a weak D call TRBD1 (8 bases). Looked up from germline, CDR1 is MDHEN and CDR2 is SYDVKM. The CDR3 loop spans 14 amino acids. The CDR3 nucleotides read TGTGCGATTCGCAGGGGGCGGGGGACCGGGGAGCTGTTTTTT. Translating it yields CAIRRGRGTGELFF.

The CDR3 DNA sequence: TGTGCCAGTAGAGACGGCGAGCGGGGGGACCTTGGACAGTACTTC. Amino acids: CASRDGERGDLGQYF. The chain combines TRBV19 with TRBJ2-7; 9 nucleotides match TRBD2. The CDR3 is made up of 15 amino acids. The germline V gene has CDR1 LNHDA and CDR2 SQIVND (reference sequence). V gave up 6 bases and J gave up 10 bases; unmatched junction bases: 16. Complete variable domain (other parts from reference TRBV19 and TRBJ2-7): DGGITQSPKYLFRKEGQNVTLSCEQNLNHDAMYWYRQDPGQGLRLIYYSQIVNDFQKGDIAEGYSVSREKKESFPLTVTSAQKNPTAFYLCASRDGERGDLGQYFGPGTRLTVT.

This chain joins TRBV9 and TRBJ2-7, with 10 positions matching TRBD2. Per the germline V gene, CDR1 is SGDLS and CDR2 is YYNGEE. The CDR3 consists of 17 residues. V lost 2 bases and J lost 2; bases outside the gene matches: 10. The CDR3 sequence is CASSVGDGLAATYEQYF. In DNA form, the CDR3 reads TGTGCCAGCAGCGTGGGGGACGGACTAGCGGCCACCTACGAGCAGTACTTC.

The chain couples TRBV28 to TRBJ2-2, with TRBD2 matching 12 bases. This CDR3 is built from 17 residues. In germline, CDR1 is MDHEN, CDR2 SYDVKM. V lost 2 bases to trimming and J lost 5 bases; unmatched junction nucleotides: 6. The CDR3 loop is CASSLGLAGGRTGELFF. The CDR3 DNA reads as TGTGCCAGCAGTTTAGGTCTAGCGGGAGGGAGAACCGGGGAGCTGTTTTTT.

This clone came up once. The rearrangement joins TRBV11-3 to TRBJ2-1; 9 bases match TRBD1. V lost 4 bases, J lost 1 base, and 8 bases stayed unmatched. CDR1 and CDR2 from the germline V gene are SGHNT and YENEEA. This CDR3 contains 17 residues. Written as DNA, the CDR3 is TGTGCCAGCAGCTCAAGAGGGACAGGGAATTCCTACAATGAGCAGTTCTTC. Its translation is CASSSRGTGNSYNEQFF.

The gene calls are TRBV7-9 and TRBJ1-5; D uncertain. This CDR3 is built from 14 residues. Germline V lookup: CDR1 SEHNR, CDR2 FQNEAQ (reference sequence). V was trimmed by 3 bases and J by 1 base, leaving 7 bases between them. CDR3 sequence (DNA): TGTGCCAGCAGCTTGGGCGAGAGCAATCAGCCCCAGCATTTT. It codes for CASSLGESNQPQHF.

V gene TRBV28 combines with J gene TRBJ2-1, with unresolved D. This CDR3 is built from 14 residues. Trimming took 8 bases from V and 2 from J, leaving 13 bases between them. Germline V gene lookup returns CDR1 MDHEN and CDR2 SYDVKM. CDR3 nucleotides: TGTGCCAGCTTTTCCTTAGCACCCTACAATGAGCAGTTCTTC. It yields the protein CASFSLAPYNEQFF.

This clone was detected a few times. The rearrangement links TRBV28 to TRBJ1-5; D unclear. The CDR3 contains 15 residues. V gave up 3 bases and J gave up 2 bases, with 11 bases separating them. CDR1 and CDR2 (germline): MDHEN, SYDVKM. The CDR3 spells CASSLGGKGNQPQHF. The CDR3 nucleotides read TGTGCCAGCAGTTTGGGAGGGAAAGGCAATCAGCCCCAGCATTTT.

This sequence joins TRBV6-5 and TRBJ1-4; 8 bases are a match to TRBD1. CDR1 and CDR2 (germline): MNHEY, SVGAGI. J lost 8 bases, V lost 6 bases, and 5 bases had no gene match. The CDR3 spans 13 residues. As DNA, the CDR3 is TGTGCCAGCAGGGACAGGGAACCCGAAAAACTGTTTTTT. It codes for CASRDREPEKLFF.

V gene TRBV4-3 combines with J gene TRBJ2-5; 12 nucleotides agree with TRBD1. Losses at the gene ends were 5 bases for V and 2 bases for J; bases not matched to a gene: 3. The CDR3 covers 15 residues. Germline V lookup: CDR1 LGHNA, CDR2 YSLEER. CDR3 in DNA: TGCGCCAGCAGCAGGGGACAGGGGGCGCAAGAGACCCAGTACTTC. Residues: CASSRGQGAQETQYF.

This chain links TRBV19 with TRBJ1-5; 10 bases agree with TRBD1. The J segment lost 3 bases and the V segment lost 10 bases, leaving 6 bases of the junction unmatched. The CDR3 sequence is 14 residues long. CDR1 is LNHDA and CDR2 is SQIVND in the germline V gene (reference sequence). The CDR3 DNA reads as TGTGCCACCGACGACAGGGGGCTCAATCAGCCCCAGCATTTT. It specifies CATDDRGLNQPQHF.

In its sample, this clone was seen once. The rearrangement uses TRBV4-3 and TRBJ1-4; TRBD1 matches 8 bases. The CDR3 contains 16 residues. V was clipped by 3 bases and J by 2 bases; unmatched bases: 5. CDR1 and CDR2 from the germline V gene are LGHNA and YSLEER. The CDR3 DNA reads TGCGCCAGCAGCCACTCAGACAGGGGCACTAATGAAAAACTGTTTTTT. It yields the protein CASSHSDRGTNEKLFF.

The chain joins TRBV24-1 to TRBJ2-3; TRBD2 might be the D (6 bases). This CDR3 region has 15 residues. V was cut by 7 bases and J by 4 bases, with 17 bases left in between. CDR1 is KGHDR, CDR2 SFDVKD, per germline. CDR3 amino acids: CATSGSPQPADTQYF. CDR3 nucleotide sequence: TGTGCCACCAGCGGGAGCCCCCAACCGGCAGATACGCAGTATTTT.

The chain employs TRBV3-1 (or the pseudogene TRBV3-2) and TRBJ2-2; a possible D gene is TRBD2 (6 bases). The CDR3 runs 15 residues. CDR1 LGHDT and CDR2 YNNKEL come from the germline V gene (reference sequence). The V gene lost 4 bases and the J gene lost 1 base, with 10 bases spanning the gap. The CDR3 DNA follows: TGTGCCAGCAGCCTTCGCGGGATGAACACCGGGGAGCTGTTTTTT. Translating gives CASSLRGMNTGELFF.

This clone was detected only once. DNA of the CDR3: TGTGCCAGCAGCTCAGGGGTCTACACCTTC. Its translation: CASSSGVYTF. The chain couples TRBV5-8 to TRBJ1-2; a possible D gene is TRBD1 (6 bases). Germline lookup yields CDR1 SGHTS and CDR2 YDEGEE. This CDR3 region has 10 residues. V was clipped by 3 bases and J by 10 bases, with 7 bases between them.

This clone was seen once. The chain couples TRBV28 to TRBJ1-2; D gene uncertain. Germline-derived CDR1 and CDR2 are MDHEN and SYDVKM. This CDR3 contains 12 residues. Trimming stripped 5 bases from V and 5 bases from J, with 9 bases between. CDR3 sequence reads: CASSAGRYGYTF. DNA for the CDR3: TGTGCCAGCAGTGCCGGGAGATATGGCTACACCTTC.

The chain combines TRBV7-2 with TRBJ2-3; TRBD1 is a possible D gene (5 bases). The V gene lost 1 base and the J gene lost 2 bases, with 10 bases spanning the gap. Germline-derived CDR1 and CDR2 are SGHTA and FQGNSA. The CDR3 runs 15 residues. In DNA form, the CDR3 reads TGTGCCAGCAGCTTAGGGGGCGGAATCACAGATACGCAGTATTTT. Protein: CASSLGGGITDTQYF.